Listed here are 11 T cell receptor beta chains from one sample, sequenced in a study of T cell responses to AZD1222 COVID-19 vaccine. The protocol was immunoSEQ multiplex PCR, while the TCRdb copy is restricted to in-frame clones and leaves out a portion. The sample carries around 130,000 clones, 80% to 95% recorded once. Sequencing was performed on peripheral blood, taken 28 days after the second AZD1222 dose. Receptors originate from an adult who received the AZD1222 COVID-19 vaccine.

V usage is TRBV29-1 and J usage is TRBJ1-1; D call uncertain. The ends were cut back, 3 bases at V and 4 bases at J, with 12 bases in the middle. The CDR3 is 13 amino acids. Germline V gene lookup returns CDR1 SQVTM and CDR2 ANQGSEA. CDR3 sequence (DNA): TGCAGCGTTGAGGCTTATGCTTTCACTGAAGCTTTCTTT. This sequence encodes CSVEAYAFTEAFF.

The chain links TRBV11-2 to TRBJ2-1; 12 nucleotides agree with TRBD2. Germline assignment: CDR1 SGHAT and CDR2 FQNNGV. The CDR3 covers 14 residues. Germline trimming cut 8 bases from V and 6 bases from J; bases unmatched to any gene: 5. As DNA, the CDR3 is TGTGCCAGCTCCACTAGCGGGGGGTCCAATGAGCAGTTCTTC. It is translated as CASSTSGGSNEQFF.

This clone is a singleton in its sample. The chain carries TRBV3-1 (or the pseudogene TRBV3-2) and TRBJ1-2, with D perhaps TRBD1 (6 bases). Trimming stripped 4 bases from V and 9 bases from J, with 18 bases between. Germline assignment: CDR1 LGHDT and CDR2 YNNKEL (reference sequence). The CDR3 is made up of 14 amino acids. The CDR3 sequence: CASSPTGEGERYTF. The CDR3 bases are TGTGCCAGCAGCCCAACTGGGGAGGGGGAACGCTACACCTTC.

This clone has a single count. The V call is TRBV28, the J call TRBJ1-3; TRBD1 matches 8 bases. CDR3 length equals 20 residues. In germline, CDR1 is MDHEN, CDR2 SYDVKM. The J segment lost 2 bases and the V segment lost 5 bases, leaving 20 bases of the junction unmatched. The CDR3 nucleotides are TGTGCCAGCAGTGGTCGGGCAGGGGGCGCTTGGTCTATCCCTGGAAACACCATATATTTT. Protein: CASSGRAGGAWSIPGNTIYF. The entire variable domain, with the rest obtained from reference TRBV28 and TRBJ1-3, is as follows: DVKVTQSSRYLVKRTGEKVFLECVQDMDHENMFWYRQDPGLGLRLIYFSYDVKMKEKGDIPEGYSVSREKKERFSLILESASTNQTSMYLCASSGRAGGAWSIPGNTIYFGEGSWLTVV.

This chain connects TRBV28 to TRBJ2-2, with D possibly TRBD1 on 6 matching bases. Per germline, CDR1 MDHEN and CDR2 SYDVKM. The CDR3 contains 14 residues. Between the trimmed V and J ends, which lost 6 bases and 1 base, there was a span of 9 bases. The CDR3 reads CASRWGQNTGELFF. As DNA, the CDR3 is TGTGCCAGCAGATGGGGACAGAACACCGGGGAGCTGTTTTTT.

V and J are TRBV7-9 and TRBJ1-6; no firm D call. V gave up 5 bases and J gave up 4 bases, with 12 bases separating them. CDR1 and CDR2 from the germline V gene are SEHNR and FQNEAQ (reference sequence). This CDR3 contains 15 residues. Here the CDR3 DNA reads TGTGCCAGCAGCCCAGGCATGGTGTATAATTCACCCCTCCACTTT. Protein: CASSPGMVYNSPLHF. Variable domain in full (rest from reference TRBV7-9 and TRBJ1-6): DTGVSQNPRHKITKRGQNVTFRCDPISEHNRLYWYRQTLGQGPEFLTYFQNEAQLEKSRLLSDRFSAERPKGSFSTLEIQRTEQGDSAMYLCASSPGMVYNSPLHFGNGTRLTVT.

J is TRBJ2-7 and V is TRBV4-3, with 8 positions matching TRBD1. The V and J ends lost 5 bases and 5 bases, in that order; junction bases with no gene match: 8. Germline V gene data show CDR1 as LGHNA and CDR2 as YSLEER. The CDR3 is 14 amino acids. The CDR3 DNA is TGCGCCAGCAGCAAGGACAGGGTAGGTGACGAGCAGTACTTC. Encoded protein: CASSKDRVGDEQYF.

The chain links TRBV20-1 to TRBJ2-7, with no clear D. Per germline, CDR1 DFQATT and CDR2 SNEGSKA (reference sequence). V lost 5 bases and J 3 bases, leaving 8 bases between the germline ends. There are 11 residues in the CDR3. The CDR3 coding sequence is TGCAGTGCTCCTGGGAACTACGAGCAGTACTTC. Amino acids: CSAPGNYEQYF.

The CDR3 protein is CASSLSADRAEAFF. CDR3 in DNA: TGCGCCAGCAGCCTGTCAGCAGACAGGGCTGAAGCTTTCTTT. The chain links TRBV5-1 to TRBJ1-1; 7 positions agree with TRBD1. Germline CDR1 is SGHRS and CDR2 is YFSETQ. The CDR3 is 14 amino acids. J lost 6 bases, V lost 4 bases, and 9 bases had no gene match.

J is TRBJ1-2 and V is TRBV27; TRBD1 matches 7 bases. This CDR3 spans 15 amino acids. With V trimmed by 6 bases and J by 0 bases, 7 bases remained unmatched. Germline CDR1 reads MNHEY; CDR2 reads SMNVEV (reference sequence). This chain's CDR3 is CASRGQYRANYGYTF. CDR3 DNA sequence: TGTGCCAGCAGGGGACAGTACCGAGCTAACTATGGCTACACCTTC.

The rearrangement uses TRBV7-2 and TRBJ2-3; 8 positions agree with TRBD2. V lost 3 bases to trimming and J lost 2 bases; unmatched junction nucleotides: 7. Germline CDR1 is SGHTA and CDR2 is FQGNSA. The CDR3 consists of 16 residues. The CDR3 spells CASSFLAGQPTDTQYF. In DNA, the CDR3 is TGTGCCAGCAGCTTCTTAGCGGGACAACCCACAGATACGCAGTATTTT.